Below are 8 T cell receptor beta chains sequenced from a single sample in a study of T cells expressing NK-cell markers. TCRdb reprocessed the 5' RACE reads and keeps a single row for each CDR3 protein, giving no DNA. Its listing shows roughly 160,000 distinct CDR3 sequences. Sequenced input: blood T cells: a sorted CD56 or NKG2C T cell subset, CD4+ or CD8+ T cells, or bulk PBMC T cells (not recorded which). These receptors were collected from a woman between 18 and 70 years old in good health.

This sequence joins TRBV6-5 and TRBJ2-1; TCRdb picks TRBD2, but there is no DNA to check that call. Germline V lookup: CDR1 MNHEY, CDR2 SVGAGI. There are 18 residues in the CDR3. CDR3 sequence: CASSPPILLAGGRNEQFF.

The chain uses TRBV29-1 and TRBJ2-5; the D call of TRBD1 rests on TCRdb alone, since no DNA is present to check it. Germline values: CDR1 SQVTM, CDR2 ANQGSEA. The CDR3 consists of 13 residues. CDR3 sequence reads: CSGNDRVGETQYF.

CDR3 in amino acids: CASSLFSGASDNEQFF. This sequence joins TRBV12-3 or TRBV12-4 and TRBJ2-1; there is no DNA to check the TCRdb D call of TRBD2. This CDR3 is 16 amino acids long.

The rearrangement links TRBV7-8 to TRBJ1-1; TCRdb returns TRBD1, unconfirmable since there is no DNA. The CDR3 contains 15 residues. In germline, CDR1 is SGHVS, CDR2 FQNEAQ. CDR3 protein: CASSLRGGLNTEAFF.

The chain uses TRBV7-2 and TRBJ1-5; the TCRdb D gene call, TRBD1, has no DNA to confirm it. There are 13 residues in the CDR3. The germline V gene has CDR1 SGHTA and CDR2 FQGNSA. The chain's CDR3 is CASRRDRDQPQHF.

V is TRBV7-6 and J is TRBJ1-1. Per the germline V gene, CDR1 is SGHVS and CDR2 is FNYEAQ. The CDR3 is 14 amino acids. The CDR3 protein is CASSLQTLNTEAFF.

This chain joins TRBV27 and TRBJ2-1; the TRBD1 assignment by TCRdb is unverifiable without DNA. The CDR3 is made up of 13 amino acids. Germline CDR1 MNHEY, CDR2 SMNVEV (reference sequence). The CDR3 sequence is CASSRGRLDEQFF.

The V gene is TRBV10-3, the J gene TRBJ1-5; TCRdb's assignment of TRBD1 cannot be checked, as there is no DNA. CDR3 size: 14 residues. Per the germline V gene, CDR1 is ENHRY and CDR2 is SYGVKD. CDR3 in amino acids: CAICRDRDNQPQHF.